A single sample is the source of the 27 T cell receptor beta chains below, sequenced in a study of T cell responses to AZD1222 COVID-19 vaccine. Profiling relied on immunoSEQ multiplex PCR, and the TCRdb table lists in-frame clones only, not all of them. Here the sample spans 70,000 or so clones, about 80% being singletons. The sequencing here drew on peripheral blood, taken on day 0 of AZD1222 vaccination. Receptors were obtained from an adult in good health.

The chain combines TRBV28 with TRBJ2-5; a weak D match, TRBD1 (5 bases). Germline V gives CDR1 MDHEN, CDR2 SYDVKM. The CDR3 length is 13 residues. Trimming took off 6 bases at V and 5 bases at J, with 13 bases between the two ends. This CDR3 is CASSGSGFETQYF. The CDR3 DNA reads TGTGCCAGCAGCGGTTCAGGGTTTGAGACCCAGTACTTC.

The sample holds one count of this clone. The rearrangement links TRBV5-1 to TRBJ2-1; D tentatively reads TRBD1 or TRBD2 (6 bases each). CDR3 length: 15 residues. The V gene's germline CDR1 is SGHRS and CDR2 YFSETQ. V lost 0 bases, J lost 10 bases, and 17 bases lay in between. CDR3: CASSLGPGAPREQFF. In DNA, the CDR3 is TGCGCCAGCAGCTTGGGACCGGGGGCACCGAGGGAGCAGTTCTTC.

The chain joins TRBV29-1 to TRBJ2-2; D call uncertain. Germline CDR1 is SQVTM and CDR2 is ANQGSEA. The CDR3 totals 14 residues. The V and J ends lost 4 bases and 0 bases respectively, with 9 bases between them. The CDR3 DNA reads TGCAGCGTTGTTGGGGTCCCGAACACCGGGGAGCTGTTTTTT. It translates to CSVVGVPNTGELFF.

This clone is classed as medium-sized. The gene calls are TRBV29-1 and TRBJ2-2, with 9 bases lining up with TRBD2. Germline V gene data show CDR1 as SQVTM and CDR2 as ANQGSEA. This CDR3 spans 15 amino acids. Unmatched junction bases numbered 4, after V lost 4 bases and J lost 1 base. This CDR3 reads CSVAIAGVNTGELFF. The CDR3 DNA is TGCAGCGTTGCGATAGCGGGGGTGAACACCGGGGAGCTGTTTTTT.

The table lists this clone with many counts. The chain joins TRBV18 to TRBJ1-2; no definite D call. This CDR3 is built from 14 residues. Germline V CDR1 and CDR2: KGHSH, LQKENI. V lost 3 bases and J 4 bases, leaving 12 bases between the germline ends. In DNA form, the CDR3 reads TGTGCCAGCTCACCGAGCGTCATAATCTATGGCTACACCTTC. It specifies CASSPSVIIYGYTF.

The rearrangement joins TRBV2 to TRBJ2-5; D might be TRBD1 (6 bases). The V gene lost 1 base and the J gene lost 7 bases, with 13 bases spanning the gap. CDR3 size: 14 residues. The germline V gene has CDR1 SNHLY and CDR2 FYNNEI. DNA of the CDR3: TGTGCCAGCAGTGAAGGGGGGCGAGGAAGGACCCAGTACTTC. Translated: CASSEGGRGRTQYF.

The chain is built from TRBV10-1 and TRBJ2-1, with TRBD1 matching over 7 bases. The CDR3 spans 13 residues. Germline values: CDR1 WNHNN, CDR2 SYGVQD (reference sequence). V lost 5 bases and J lost 7; bases outside the gene matches: 5. This chain's CDR3 is CASSPGQVNEQFF. The CDR3 region has the DNA TGCGCCAGCAGTCCTGGACAGGTTAATGAGCAGTTCTTC.

The V call is TRBV3-1 (or the pseudogene TRBV3-2), the J call TRBJ1-6; 7 positions match TRBD1. Germline loops: CDR1 LGHDT, CDR2 YNNKEL (reference sequence). CDR3 length equals 15 residues. Unmatched junction bases numbered 7, after V lost 3 bases and J lost 8 bases. The CDR3 nucleotides read TGTGCCAGCAGCCAGACGGATCAGGGGGATTCACCCCTCCACTTT. Translating it yields CASSQTDQGDSPLHF.

V usage is TRBV18 and J usage is TRBJ1-2; a weak D match, TRBD1 (6 bases). The CDR3 spans 13 residues. The V gene lost 2 bases and the J gene lost 7 bases, with 11 bases spanning the gap. Germline assignment: CDR1 KGHSH and CDR2 LQKENI. CDR3 DNA sequence: TGTGCCAGCTCACCAAATGAGGGGGGTGGCTACACCTTC. Its translation: CASSPNEGGGYTF.

This chain joins TRBV15 and TRBJ2-1, with D tentatively TRBD1 (7 bases). Trimming shortened V by 1 base and J by 8 bases, and 15 bases separated the two germline ends. This CDR3 comprises 15 residues. Per the germline V gene, CDR1 is LNHNV and CDR2 is YYDKDF (reference sequence). This CDR3 reads CATSRASEGADEQFF. The CDR3 DNA is TGTGCCACCAGCAGAGCGTCGGAGGGGGCGGATGAGCAGTTCTTC.

With respect to this clone: The sample carries other DNA sequences with the same CDR3. This sequence joins TRBV5-1 and TRBJ1-4, with 11 positions matching TRBD1. The CDR3 is 15 residues long. The V gene's germline CDR1 is SGHRS and CDR2 YFSETQ. The V and J ends lost 0 bases and 8 bases, in that order; junction bases with no gene match: 3. The CDR3 region is CASSLAGTGGEKLFF. CDR3 coding DNA: TGCGCCAGCAGCTTGGCCGGGACAGGGGGAGAAAAACTGTTTTTT.

V usage is TRBV2 and J usage is TRBJ1-4; D remains ambiguous. The V gene lost 5 bases and the J gene lost 0 bases, with 7 bases spanning the gap. The CDR3 is 14 residues long. Germline CDR1 reads SNHLY; CDR2 reads FYNNEI. CDR3 in amino acids: CASSPGTTNEKLFF. The CDR3 DNA is TGTGCCAGCAGTCCCGGGACAACTAATGAAAAACTGTTTTTT.

This chain joins TRBV10-3 and TRBJ2-6; D could derive from TRBD1 or TRBD2 (5 bases each). Germline V lookup: CDR1 ENHRY, CDR2 SYGVKD. Trimming took off 0 bases at V and 4 bases at J, with 10 bases between the two ends. The CDR3 has 16 residues. DNA for the CDR3: TGTGCCATCAGTGAGTCGTTCGGGACGGGGGCCAACGTCCTGACTTTC. Translation: CAISESFGTGANVLTF.

The chain recombines TRBV19 with TRBJ2-3; D is possibly TRBD1 (5 bases). This CDR3 is built from 14 residues. Germline-derived CDR1 and CDR2 are LNHDA and SQIVND (reference sequence). Trimming removed 1 base from V and 9 bases from J, with 14 bases in between. This CDR3 reads CASSIAYQGGTQYF. CDR3 bases: TGTGCCAGTAGTATAGCGTACCAGGGCGGAACGCAGTATTTT. Combining the CDR3 with reference TRBV19 and TRBJ2-3 gives the whole variable domain DGGITQSPKYLFRKEGQNVTLSCEQNLNHDAMYWYRQDPGQGLRLIYYSQIVNDFQKGDIAEGYSVSREKKESFPLTVTSAQKNPTAFYLCASSIAYQGGTQYFGPGTRLTVL.

The genes are TRBV28 and TRBJ2-7; TRBD1 matches 9 bases. This CDR3 is 15 amino acids long. Per the germline V gene, CDR1 is MDHEN and CDR2 is SYDVKM. V was clipped by 5 bases and J by 1 base; unmatched bases: 6. CDR3 bases: TGTGCCAGCAGTCCCTCCGGGACAGGGTCCTACGAGCAGTACTTC. Amino acids: CASSPSGTGSYEQYF.

This chain uses TRBV6-5 with TRBJ2-7; D is undetermined. The germline V gene encodes CDR1 MNHEY and CDR2 SVGAGI. The CDR3 contains 11 residues. Trimming pared 2 bases from V and 6 bases from J, leaving 5 bases between. CDR3 DNA: TGTGCCAGCAGTTACAGGACCGAGCAGTACTTC. Its translation is CASSYRTEQYF.

The chain carries TRBV6-6 and TRBJ2-7; 10 bases align to TRBD2. The CDR3 has 15 residues. Germline CDR1 and CDR2: MNHNY and SVGAGI (reference sequence). V shed 5 bases and J 7 bases; nucleotides not matched to a gene: 11. CDR3 loop: CASSRTSGAVWEQYF. CDR3 DNA sequence: TGTGCCAGCAGTCGAACTAGCGGGGCCGTCTGGGAGCAGTACTTC.

This clone occurred once. This chain joins TRBV3-1 (or the pseudogene TRBV3-2) and TRBJ1-5, with D possibly being TRBD1 (6 bases). V lost 2 bases and J 6 bases, leaving 14 bases between the germline ends. Germline values: CDR1 LGHDT, CDR2 YNNKEL (reference sequence). CDR3 size: 15 residues. Written as DNA, the CDR3 is TGTGCCAGCAGCCAATCGGGGGGGGGCATTCAGCCCCAGCATTTT. This gives the protein CASSQSGGGIQPQHF.

The chain couples TRBV4-3 to TRBJ1-1, with TRBD1 as a possible D gene (5 bases). This CDR3 comprises 13 residues. Trimming cost V 0 bases and J 7 bases, with 9 bases left between them. Germline V gene sequence: CDR1 LGHNA, CDR2 YSLEER. The CDR3, as DNA: TGCGCCAGCAGCCAAGACAGGGCGGTTGAAGCTTTCTTT. Translation: CASSQDRAVEAFF.

The V gene is TRBV7-3, the J gene TRBJ1-4; 7 bases map to TRBD1. The CDR3 length is 15 residues. The trim removed 4 bases at V and 7 bases at J, leaving 9 bases unmatched. The V gene's germline CDR1 is SGHTA and CDR2 FQGTGA. CDR3: CASSSNTDRAEKLFF. The CDR3 DNA follows: TGTGCCAGCAGCTCGAATACCGACAGGGCTGAAAAACTGTTTTTT.

This sequence joins TRBV9 and TRBJ2-3; D is perhaps TRBD1 or TRBD2 (5 bases each). The CDR3 is 16 amino acids. The V gene's germline CDR1 is SGDLS and CDR2 YYNGEE. V was pared by 4 bases and J by 4 bases, with 19 bases between. The CDR3, as DNA: TGTGCCAGCAGCCCGCGGACCAATCTGGGGGCAGATACGCAGTATTTT. This codes for CASSPRTNLGADTQYF.

V usage is TRBV3-1 (or the pseudogene TRBV3-2) and J usage is TRBJ1-1; D unresolved. CDR3 length equals 16 residues. The germline CDR1 and CDR2 sequences are LGHDT and YNNKEL (reference sequence). V gave up 2 bases and J gave up 1 base, with 14 bases separating them. CDR3 nucleotides: TGTGCCAGCAGCCAACTGGGTTTAGTACCGAACACTGAAGCTTTCTTT. This translates into CASSQLGLVPNTEAFF.

This chain connects TRBV6-2 or TRBV6-3 to TRBJ2-2; no firm D call. V lost 3 bases, J lost 3 bases, and 8 bases lay in between. Germline CDR1 and CDR2: MNHEY and SVGEGT. The CDR3 covers 14 residues. The CDR3 DNA sequence: TGTGCCAGCAGTTATGGGTGGGACACCGGGGAGCTGTTTTTT. Protein: CASSYGWDTGELFF.

The chain uses TRBV19 and TRBJ1-5; D is possibly TRBD1 (5 bases). This CDR3 comprises 14 residues. Trimming stripped 6 bases from V and 2 bases from J, with 11 bases between. CDR1 is LNHDA and CDR2 is SQIVND in the germline V gene (reference sequence). The CDR3 is CASREGWGNQPQHF. The CDR3 nucleotides read TGTGCCAGTAGGGAGGGGTGGGGCAATCAGCCCCAGCATTTT.

The chain has TRBV2 and TRBJ1-5; possibly TRBD1 for D (6 bases). Trimming shortened V by 5 bases and J by 3 bases, and 8 bases separated the two germline ends. There are 13 residues in the CDR3. Germline CDR1 is SNHLY and CDR2 is FYNNEI. Here the CDR3 reads CASSRDTNQPQHF. Written as DNA, the CDR3 is TGTGCCAGCAGTAGGGACACCAATCAGCCCCAGCATTTT.

V and J are TRBV6-6 and TRBJ1-2, with a weak D call TRBD1 (5 bases). This CDR3 spans 12 amino acids. The germline gives CDR1 MNHNY, CDR2 SVGAGI (reference sequence). Trimming pared 5 bases from V and 8 bases from J, leaving 12 bases between. The CDR3 spells CASSRGERGYTF. CDR3 DNA sequence: TGTGCCAGCAGTAGGGGTGAGCGAGGCTACACCTTC.

The gene calls are TRBV5-8 and TRBJ1-6; 10 bases map to TRBD1. The CDR3 totals 15 residues. Germline V gene lookup returns CDR1 SGHTS and CDR2 YDEGEE. V dropped 4 bases and J dropped 10; count of bases not matched to a gene: 8. Here the CDR3 reads CASSNQTGGRSPLHF. CDR3 nucleotides: TGTGCCAGCAGCAACCAGACAGGGGGCAGATCACCCCTCCACTTT.